This T cell receptor (beta chain) was captured by sequencing in a study of blood T cell repertoires in COVID-19. The assay was immunoSEQ multiplex PCR, and TCRdb's table has in-frame clones only and misses some. In the table there are 250,000 to 300,000 clones, approximately 92% of which are singletons. The CDR3 spans 18 residues. Trimming cost V 1 base and J 2 bases, with 20 bases left between them. Germline V CDR1 and CDR2: LGHNA, YSLEER. The participants were between roughly 18 and 100 years old and came from roughly 24 US areas. This chain uses TRBV4-3 with TRBJ2-5, with D possibly TRBD2 on 5 matching bases. The origin of this receptor is a woman in her 30s who had recovered from COVID-19. The sequenced material came from PBMCs or T cells enriched from blood (not recorded which). The CDR3 reads CASSQVPQSLAGQETQYF. The CDR3 DNA follows: TGCGCCAGCAGCCAAGTCCCCCAAAGCCTAGCAGGACAAGAGACCCAGTACTTC.